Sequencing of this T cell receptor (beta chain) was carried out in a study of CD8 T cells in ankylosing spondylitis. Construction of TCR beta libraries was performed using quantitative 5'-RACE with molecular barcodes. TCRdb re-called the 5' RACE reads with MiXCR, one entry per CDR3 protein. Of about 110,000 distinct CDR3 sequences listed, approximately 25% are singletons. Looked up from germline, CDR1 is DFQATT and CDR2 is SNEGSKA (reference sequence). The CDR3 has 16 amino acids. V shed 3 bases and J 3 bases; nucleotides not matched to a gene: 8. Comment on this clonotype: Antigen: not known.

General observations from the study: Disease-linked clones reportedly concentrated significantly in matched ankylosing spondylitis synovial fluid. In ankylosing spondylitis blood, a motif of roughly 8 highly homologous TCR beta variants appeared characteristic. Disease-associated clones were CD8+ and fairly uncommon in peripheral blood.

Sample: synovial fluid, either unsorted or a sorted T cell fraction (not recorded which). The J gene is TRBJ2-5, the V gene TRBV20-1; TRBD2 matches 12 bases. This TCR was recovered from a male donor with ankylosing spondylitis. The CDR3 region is CSARGLAGLWEETQYF. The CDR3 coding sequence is TGCAGTGCTAGGGGACTAGCGGGCCTTTGGGAAGAGACCCAGTACTTC.